One and the same sample provided the 10 T cell receptor beta chains below, sequenced in a study of human T cells and chemical hapten exposure. Time point reported: patch test 3, about 24 weeks after DPC sensitization. This sample's treatment: therapeutic diphenylcyclopropenone sensitization with weekly scalp DPC. MiXCR, applied by TCRdb to the RACE reads, yields one record per CDR3 protein. Found here are more than 100,000 distinct CDR3 sequences, around 11% of them singletons; the top ten hold more than 2%. The sequencing here drew on whole blood, taken in connection with sensitization to the hapten diphenylcyclopropenone (DPC). The receptors come from a woman in her forties or fifties with alopecia areata. Some clones in this sample may be carry-over from other donors' samples.

The sample holds one count of this clonotype. This chain uses TRBV6-2 or TRBV6-3 with TRBJ2-1; D call uncertain. The germline V gene has CDR1 MNHEY and CDR2 SVGEGT. The CDR3 is 14 amino acids. Trimming cost V 6 bases and J 1 base, with 10 bases left between them. The CDR3 protein is CASSPKESYNEQFF. As DNA, the CDR3 is TGTGCCAGCAGCCCAAAGGAGTCCTACAATGAGCAGTTCTTC.

This clonotype has a single count. The junction departs from the called germline gene at one end, perhaps through a read error. The V and J genes are TRBV12-3 or TRBV12-4 and TRBJ2-1, with D possibly being TRBD2 (6 bases). This CDR3 has 15 amino acids. The CDR3: CASSFEIRGYNKQFF. CDR3 nucleotides: TGTGCCAGCAGTTTCGAGATTCGGGGGTACAATAAGCAGTTCTTC.

This clonotype was found a few times. This chain's CDR3 is CASSFAWIARTDTQYF. In DNA, the CDR3 is TGTGCCAGCAGCTTCGCCTGGATAGCGCGGACAGATACGCAGTATTTT. The chain joins TRBV5-5 to TRBJ2-3; D may be TRBD2 (5 bases). Trimming left V 2 bases short and J 3 bases short, with 16 bases between. This CDR3 is 16 amino acids long. Germline V gene sequence: CDR1 SGHKS, CDR2 YYEKEE (reference sequence). Filled out from reference TRBV5-5 and TRBJ2-3, the complete variable domain reads DAGVTQSPTHLIKTRGQQVTLRCSPISGHKSVSWYQQVLGQGPQFIFQYYEKEERGRGNFPDRFSARQFPNYSSELNVNALLLGDSALYLCASSFAWIARTDTQYFGPGTRLTVL.

Only a few counts were recorded for this clonotype. This chain joins TRBV29-1 and TRBJ2-3; the D gene is possibly TRBD1 (5 bases). The CDR3 has 13 residues. Per germline, CDR1 SQVTM and CDR2 ANQGSEA. Trimming pared 3 bases from V and 2 bases from J, leaving 9 bases between. The DNA for the CDR3 is TGCAGCGTTGACCAGGGATTCACAGATACGCAGTATTTT. Translating it yields CSVDQGFTDTQYF.

This clonotype showed up many times. The chain couples TRBV5-1 to TRBJ2-1; D unresolved. From germline, CDR1 is SGHRS and CDR2 YFSETQ. The CDR3 loop spans 13 amino acids. The V end was cut by 0 bases, the J end by 4 bases, with 5 bases between. This CDR3 is CASSLGLYNEQFF. The CDR3 DNA reads TGCGCCAGCAGCTTGGGGCTGTACAATGAGCAGTTCTTC. Full variable domain (remainder filled in from reference TRBV5-1 and TRBJ2-1): KAGVTQTPRYLIKTRGQQVTLSCSPISGHRSVSWYQQTPGQGLQFLFEYFSETQRNKGNFPGRFSGRQFSNSRSEMNVSTLELGDSALYLCASSLGLYNEQFFGPGTRLTVL.

The chain is built from TRBV24-1 and TRBJ2-3, with a weak D call TRBD1 (6 bases). V was trimmed by 9 bases and J by 4 bases, leaving 10 bases between them. CDR1 and CDR2 from the germline V gene are KGHDR and SFDVKD. The CDR3 sequence is 12 residues long. The CDR3 DNA reads TGTGCCACCCAGGGGAACCCAGATACGCAGTATTTT. As protein: CATQGNPDTQYF.

This clonotype was observed at least ten times. The chain recombines TRBV24-1 with TRBJ2-3; perhaps TRBD1 as D (6 bases). Trimming removed 4 bases from V and 3 bases from J, with 13 bases in between. The germline CDR1 and CDR2 sequences are KGHDR and SFDVKD. This CDR3 has 15 amino acids. The DNA of the CDR3 is TGTGCCACCAGTGAAATGGGGGACAATACAGATACGCAGTATTTT. It translates to CATSEMGDNTDTQYF.

The chain carries TRBV29-1 and TRBJ2-1; 8 bases agree with TRBD1. The CDR3 consists of 10 residues. Trimming at V came to 8 bases and at J to 9 bases, leaving 3 bases not matched to a gene. Per germline, CDR1 SQVTM and CDR2 ANQGSEA. The CDR3 sequence is CSSGGAEQFF. CDR3 in DNA: TGCAGCTCAGGGGGCGCTGAGCAGTTCTTC.

This clonotype was recorded at least ten times. V usage is TRBV14 and J usage is TRBJ1-1; no definite D call. The V gene's germline CDR1 is SGHDN and CDR2 FVKESK. The length of the CDR3 is 12 residues. Trimming removed 6 bases from V and 1 base from J, with 6 bases in between. The chain's CDR3 is CASRSQNTEAFF. The CDR3 DNA sequence: TGTGCCAGCAGATCACAGAACACTGAAGCTTTCTTT.

This clonotype has only a few counts. V gene TRBV12-3 or TRBV12-4 combines with J gene TRBJ2-3; the D gene is possibly TRBD2 (6 bases). Trimming left V 6 bases short and J 1 base short, with 17 bases between. CDR3 length equals 16 residues. The CDR3 region is CASSRGLAMGTDTQYF. Here the CDR3 DNA reads TGTGCCAGCAGCCGGGGACTCGCGATGGGCACAGATACGCAGTATTTT.